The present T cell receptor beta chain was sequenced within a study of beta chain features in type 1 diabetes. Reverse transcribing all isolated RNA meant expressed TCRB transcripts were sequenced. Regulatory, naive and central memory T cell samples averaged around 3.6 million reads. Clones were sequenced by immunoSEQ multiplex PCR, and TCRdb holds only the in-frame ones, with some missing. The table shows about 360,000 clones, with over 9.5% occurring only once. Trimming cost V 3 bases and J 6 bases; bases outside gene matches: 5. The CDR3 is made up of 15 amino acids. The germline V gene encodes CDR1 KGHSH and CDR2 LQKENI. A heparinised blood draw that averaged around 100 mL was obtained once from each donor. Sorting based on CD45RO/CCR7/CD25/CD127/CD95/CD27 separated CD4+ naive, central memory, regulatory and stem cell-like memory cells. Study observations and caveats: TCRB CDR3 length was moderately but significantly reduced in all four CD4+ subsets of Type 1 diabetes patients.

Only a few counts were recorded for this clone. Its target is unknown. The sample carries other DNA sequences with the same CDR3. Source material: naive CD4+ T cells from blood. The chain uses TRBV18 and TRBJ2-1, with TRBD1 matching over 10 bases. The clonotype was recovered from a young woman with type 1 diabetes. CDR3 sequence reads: CASSPRTGGSNEQFF. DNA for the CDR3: TGTGCCAGCTCACCTCGGACAGGGGGTAGCAATGAGCAGTTCTTC. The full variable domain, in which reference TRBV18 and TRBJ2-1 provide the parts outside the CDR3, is NAGVMQNPRHLVRRRGQEARLRCSPMKGHSHVYWYRQLPEEGLKFMVYLQKENIIDESGMPKERFSAEFPKEGPSILRIQQVVRGDSAAYFCASSPRTGGSNEQFFGPGTRLTVL.